Following are 22 T cell receptor beta chains from one sample sequenced in a study of cytomegalovirus exposure and HLA in healthy donors (dated by TCRdb to between 2016 and 2019). The library was prepared using the immunoSEQ multiplex PCR assay. The multiplex PCR relied on a mix of 60 forward primers for TCR Vbeta segments and 13 reverse primers for TCR Jbeta segments. TCRdb's version of the immuneACCESS table is confined to in-frame rearrangements and falls short of the full clone set. An unresolved V gene accounts for under half of the shortfall where checked; the remainder is of unknown origin. The table for this sample lists approximately 110,000 clones; 73% of them were counted only once. Roughly 0.9% of the sample goes to the ten largest clones. The sequencing sample was made of PBMCs. Every receptor here comes from a woman aged 25 to 39 in good health and CMV-seronegative.

This chain connects TRBV5-1 to TRBJ1-1; 8 nucleotides align to TRBD1. Germline trimming cut 4 bases from V and 3 bases from J; bases unmatched to any gene: 8. Germline V gives CDR1 SGHRS, CDR2 YFSETQ. CDR3 size: 15 residues. The CDR3: CASSPDRVSDTEAFF. For the CDR3, the DNA is TGCGCCAGCAGCCCGGACAGGGTTTCAGACACTGAAGCTTTCTTT.

CDR3 nucleotide sequence: TGTGCCAGTAGAGGGACAGGGGATCAGCCCCAGCATTTT. Translated: CASRGTGDQPQHF. This chain joins TRBV19 and TRBJ1-5; the match to TRBD1 covers 10 bases. Germline CDR1 LNHDA, CDR2 SQIVND (reference sequence). This CDR3 region has 13 residues. Germline trimming cut 6 bases from V and 5 bases from J; bases unmatched to any gene: 1.

This chain joins TRBV14 and TRBJ2-2; D may be TRBD1 (6 bases). V gave up 1 base and J gave up 4 bases, with 13 bases separating them. CDR3 length: 16 amino acids. Germline lookup yields CDR1 SGHDN and CDR2 FVKESK. The CDR3 is CASSQAQGSGTGELFF. CDR3 in DNA: TGTGCCAGCAGCCAAGCCCAGGGGTCCGGCACCGGGGAGCTGTTTTTT.

The chain employs TRBV29-1 and TRBJ2-2; possibly TRBD1 for D (6 bases). This CDR3 contains 17 residues. Trimming pared 0 bases from V and 0 bases from J, leaving 14 bases between. CDR1 is SQVTM and CDR2 is ANQGSEA in the germline V gene. CDR3 nucleotides: TGCAGCGTTGAAGAATCGACAGGACTCGCGAACACCGGGGAGCTGTTTTTT. This translates into CSVEESTGLANTGELFF.

V and J are TRBV7-9 and TRBJ1-2; D is perhaps TRBD1 (5 bases). V lost 5 bases and J 4 bases, leaving 17 bases between the germline ends. The CDR3 sequence is 15 residues long. Germline V CDR1 and CDR2: SEHNR, FQNEAQ (reference sequence). The CDR3 spells CASSPSQTETYGYTF. CDR3 sequence (DNA): TGTGCCAGCAGCCCGTCACAGACAGAAACCTATGGCTACACCTTC. The whole variable domain, remainder taken from reference TRBV7-9 and TRBJ1-2, is DTGVSQNPRHKITKRGQNVTFRCDPISEHNRLYWYRQTLGQGPEFLTYFQNEAQLEKSRLLSDRFSAERPKGSFSTLEIQRTEQGDSAMYLCASSPSQTETYGYTFGSGTRLTVV.

V usage is TRBV5-6 and J usage is TRBJ1-2; 7 bases map to TRBD1. CDR1 is SGHDT, CDR2 YYEEEE, per germline. V shed 4 bases, J shed 1 base, and the junction held 19 bases outside the gene matches. CDR3 length: 19 residues. CDR3 DNA sequence: TGTGCCAGCAGCGCCCTTACAGGGGACCATCCCCTATTTAACTATGGCTACACCTTC. Amino acid sequence: CASSALTGDHPLFNYGYTF.

The chain links TRBV6-4 to TRBJ1-1; 9 nucleotides agree with TRBD1. Germline trimming cut 6 bases from V and 5 bases from J; bases unmatched to any gene: 4. The germline gives CDR1 MRHNA, CDR2 SNTAGT. This CDR3 region has 13 residues. CDR3 in DNA: TGTGCCAGCAGACAGGGGGCAGCGACTGAAGCTTTCTTT. Translation: CASRQGAATEAFF.

This clone showed up just a few times. The chain employs TRBV7-8 and TRBJ1-2; possible D gene TRBD1, 6 bases. CDR3 size: 15 residues. Germline loops: CDR1 SGHVS, CDR2 FQNEAQ. Trimming stripped 5 bases from V and 3 bases from J, with 16 bases between. The CDR3 DNA sequence: TGTGCCAGCAGCCCCCTTAGGGGGACCCACTATGGCTACACCTTC. Translating it yields CASSPLRGTHYGYTF.

This clone was seen a handful of times. The chain carries TRBV15 and TRBJ1-4; the D gene is possibly TRBD1 (6 bases). Between the trimmed V and J ends, which lost 3 bases and 5 bases, there was a span of 16 bases. Germline lookup yields CDR1 LNHNV and CDR2 YYDKDF (reference sequence). The CDR3 spans 16 residues. CDR3 DNA: TGTGCCACCAGCAGTGGGGAACAGGGAGGGAATGAAAAACTGTTTTTT. This sequence encodes CATSSGEQGGNEKLFF.

The chain uses TRBV5-1 and TRBJ1-2, with D perhaps matching TRBD1 (6 bases). V lost 2 bases and J lost 6, with 8 bases in between. The CDR3 covers 12 residues. Germline V gene data show CDR1 as SGHRS and CDR2 as YFSETQ. The chain's CDR3 is CASSFNRDGYTF. CDR3 bases: TGCGCCAGCAGCTTTAACAGGGATGGCTACACCTTC.

This chain links TRBV6-4 with TRBJ2-1, with a weak D call TRBD2 (6 bases). V lost 6 bases, J lost 8 bases, and 14 bases lay in between. CDR3 length: 13 residues. Germline V gene lookup returns CDR1 MRHNA and CDR2 SNTAGT. For the CDR3, the DNA is TGTGCCAGCAGCTCGGAAAGCGGGTATGAGCAGTTCTTC. This sequence encodes CASSSESGYEQFF.

The chain recombines TRBV18 with TRBJ1-1, with 10 bases aligning to TRBD1. The CDR3 is made up of 15 amino acids. The germline CDR1 and CDR2 sequences are KGHSH and LQKENI. The V segment lost 3 bases and the J segment 6 bases; nucleotides outside the gene matches: 7. The CDR3 DNA reads as TGTGCCAGCTCACCCGACAGGGGGCGAGCGGCTGAAGCTTTCTTT. This sequence encodes CASSPDRGRAAEAFF.

A note on this clone: At one end, the junction sequence differs from germline, possibly due to a read error. The rearrangement uses TRBV29-1 and TRBJ1-2; D not resolved. The CDR3 is 8 residues long. Germline CDR1 SQVTM, CDR2 ANQGSEA. The CDR3 sequence is CLIEGYTF. DNA of the CDR3: TGTCTAATTGAAGGCTACACCTTC. Supplemented by reference TRBV29-1 and TRBJ1-2, the full variable domain reads SAVISQKPSRDICQRGTSLTIQCQVDSQVTMMFWYRQQPGQSLTLIATANQGSEATYESGFVIDKFPISRPNLTFSTLTVSNMSPEDSSIYLCLIEGYTFGSGTRLTVV.

This chain links TRBV29-1 with TRBJ2-1, with D possibly matching TRBD1 (6 bases). Deletions cut 6 bases from V and 4 bases from J, with 16 bases between. Germline V gene data show CDR1 as SQVTM and CDR2 as ANQGSEA. The CDR3 runs 14 residues. The CDR3 coding sequence is TGCAGCGTCCAATCCAGGGGATCATACAATGAGCAGTTCTTC. It specifies CSVQSRGSYNEQFF.

The chain uses TRBV5-1 and TRBJ2-7; possibly TRBD1 for D (5 bases). The CDR3 sequence is 11 residues long. Germline V lookup: CDR1 SGHRS, CDR2 YFSETQ. The V end lost 7 bases, the J end lost 3 bases, and 8 bases lay between the germline ends. CDR3 DNA sequence: TGCGCCAGCGCAGGGATCTACGAGCAGTACTTC. Protein sequence: CASAGIYEQYF.

The rearrangement links TRBV7-9 to TRBJ1-2; 8 nucleotides agree with TRBD1. J gave up 1 base and V 5 bases, and 6 bases lay outside the gene matches. The CDR3 contains 15 residues. CDR1 SEHNR and CDR2 FQNEAQ come from the germline V gene (reference sequence). The CDR3 DNA is TGTGCCAGCAGCCGACAGGGGACGCATAACTATGGCTACACCTTC. This encodes CASSRQGTHNYGYTF.

V is TRBV7-6 and J is TRBJ2-1; TRBD1 matches 10 bases. V trimming: 5 bases; J trimming: 0 bases; junction bases outside the gene matches: 22. The CDR3 covers 22 residues. Germline CDR1 is SGHVS and CDR2 is FNYEAQ. The CDR3 DNA reads TGTGCCAGCAGCCTAAAGCTTTGGGCTGGGACAGGGGCGGCTAGCTCCTACAATGAGCAGTTCTTC. As protein: CASSLKLWAGTGAASSYNEQFF. Filled out from reference TRBV7-6 and TRBJ2-1, the complete variable domain reads GAGVSQSPRYKVTKRGQDVALRCDPISGHVSLYWYRQALGQGPEFLTYFNYEAQQDKSGLPNDRFSAERPEGSISTLTIQRTEQRDSAMYRCASSLKLWAGTGAASSYNEQFFGPGTRLTVL.

The chain joins TRBV4-2 to TRBJ1-6; 8 bases align to TRBD1. V gave up 3 bases and J gave up 8 bases; unmatched junction bases: 12. In germline, CDR1 is LGHNA, CDR2 YNFKEQ. The CDR3 length is 17 residues. The CDR3 region has the DNA TGTGCCAGCAGCCACCCCTCCGGGACAGGTCTCGATTCACCCCTCCACTTT. Amino acids: CASSHPSGTGLDSPLHF.

The chain carries TRBV4-1 and TRBJ1-2; TRBD1 matches at 8 bases. This CDR3 has 19 residues. CDR1 is MGHRA, CDR2 YSYEKL, per germline. The ends lost 1 base at V and 6 bases at J; junction bases unmatched: 19. The CDR3 DNA reads TGCGCCAGCAGCCAAGGGGTTGGGGACAGGACTTTTTATGTGGATGGCTACACCTTC. The encoded protein is CASSQGVGDRTFYVDGYTF.

The chain is built from TRBV6-5 and TRBJ1-1, with D unclear. The CDR3 runs to 14 residues. Trimming left V 3 bases short and J 2 bases short, with 10 bases between. Germline V gene lookup returns CDR1 MNHEY and CDR2 SVGAGI. CDR3 sequence reads: CASSYLAGNTEAFF. In nucleotides, the CDR3 is TGTGCCAGCAGTTATTTGGCGGGAAACACTGAAGCTTTCTTT.

This chain links TRBV29-1 with TRBJ2-7, with TRBD1 matching 12 bases. The CDR3 contains 13 residues. V was clipped by 4 bases and J by 6 bases; unmatched bases: 4. Germline V gene data show CDR1 as SQVTM and CDR2 as ANQGSEA. The CDR3 protein is CSVAGTGGGEQYF. DNA of the CDR3: TGCAGCGTTGCTGGGACAGGGGGCGGCGAGCAGTACTTC.

V is TRBV7-2 and J is TRBJ2-7; D not resolved. CDR3 size: 14 residues. The germline V gene encodes CDR1 SGHTA and CDR2 FQGNSA. The ends were cut back, 1 base at V and 6 bases at J, with 13 bases in the middle. This chain's CDR3 is CASSLEVLAFEQYF. CDR3 bases: TGTGCCAGCAGCTTAGAAGTCTTGGCATTCGAGCAGTACTTC.